This T cell receptor (beta chain) was documented in a study of shared clonotypes between healthy human individuals. Notes on the study in general: A handful of donors showed sharing of 4.5% to 5% of naive CD4 clonotypes.

Turning to this clone: Antigen unknown.

The CDR3 has 14 amino acids. With 5 bases clipped from V and 8 bases from J, the junction kept 10 bases outside the gene matches. The germline CDR1 and CDR2 sequences are SNHLY and FYNNEI. Source study methods: Filtering differed for immunoSEQ, which gave only junction sequences without quality scores. Measured with immunoSEQ multiplex PCR; TCRdb has only the in-frame clones, and not every one. The V and J calls and the clone size are those of that table, but D and trimming were determined from the DNA. The repertoire has approximately 620,000 clones, about 97% of them found once; the top ten carry approximately 0.057%.

Material: naive CD4+ T cells sorted from blood. The subset here: CD45RA+ positively selected. The origin of this receptor is a woman aged 25 to 39 in good health. The chain recombines TRBV2 with TRBJ2-3; the match to TRBD2 covers 7 bases. The CDR3 sequence is CASSQQDLAVTQYF. The CDR3 region has the DNA TGTGCCAGCAGTCAACAGGACCTAGCGGTTACGCAGTATTTT.